This TCR beta chain came from a study of cytomegalovirus exposure and HLA in healthy donors. Study summary: Among about 190 million T cells, an earlier analysis found roughly 110 million unique TCR beta sequences. The early release's HLA-typed donors yielded approximately 81 million unique TCRs.

This clone was observed once. Its antigen remains unknown. The study sampled nominally healthy donors, though unrecorded immune exposures were likely. Germline V gives CDR1 SEHNR, CDR2 FQNEAQ (reference sequence). The ends were cut back, 5 bases at V and 0 bases at J, with 18 bases in the middle. This CDR3 has 17 amino acids. PCR employed 60 Vbeta and 13 Jbeta primers. The data were produced by immunoSEQ multiplex PCR, yet TCRdb's version contains in-frame clones alone and is incomplete. This table holds around 140,000 clones, 82% found once. Study-wide points: Associated with HLA alleles at 0.05 false discovery rate in a later analysis were 17,000 or so TCR beta sequences.

This sequence joins TRBV7-9 and TRBJ2-3; D is possibly TRBD2 (5 bases). The sequenced sample was PBMCs. The sequence was obtained from a male donor in good health and CMV-seronegative. The CDR3 spells CASSPKGRAASTDTQYF. CDR3 in DNA: TGTGCCAGCAGCCCCAAAGGAAGAGCGGCTAGCACAGATACGCAGTATTTT.